A single sample gave rise to the 21 T cell receptor beta chains below, sequenced in a study of blood T cell repertoires in COVID-19. Produced via immunoSEQ multiplex PCR; TCRdb's table is partial and in-frame only. The sample carries some 33,000 clones, about 82% recorded once. The sequenced material came from peripheral blood. The receptors were gathered from a man in his 60s with active COVID-19.

This rearrangement joins TRBV5-6 to TRBJ2-6; 13 nucleotides agree with TRBD2. Germline trimming cut 0 bases from V and 2 bases from J; bases unmatched to any gene: 2. The germline CDR1 and CDR2 sequences are SGHDT and YYEEEE. The CDR3 length is 18 residues. Here the CDR3 reads CASSLGLAGGAGANVLTF. As DNA, the CDR3 is TGTGCCAGCAGCTTGGGACTAGCGGGAGGCGCTGGGGCCAACGTCCTGACTTTC.

V and J are TRBV5-6 and TRBJ2-2; 13 bases line up with TRBD2. With 4 bases clipped from V and 7 bases from J, the junction kept 7 bases outside the gene matches. Germline values: CDR1 SGHDT, CDR2 YYEEEE. The CDR3 sequence is 16 residues long. The DNA for the CDR3 is TGTGCCAGCAGCCGGGGACTAGCGGGAAGGGGCGGGGAGCTGTTTTTT. Its protein is CASSRGLAGRGGELFF.

The chain employs TRBV3-1 (or the pseudogene TRBV3-2) and TRBJ2-2; TRBD2 matches at 9 bases. This CDR3 is built from 16 residues. Per the germline V gene, CDR1 is LGHDT and CDR2 is YNNKEL (reference sequence). V was pared by 4 bases and J by 1 base, with 4 bases of the junction left unmatched. CDR3 sequence (DNA): TGTGCCAGCAGCCGAAAGACTAGCGGGAACACCGGGGAGCTGTTTTTT. Its protein product is CASSRKTSGNTGELFF.

The rearrangement joins TRBV6-1 to TRBJ2-7; D may be TRBD2 (6 bases). The V end was cut by 4 bases, the J end by 0 bases, with 16 bases between. This CDR3 has 16 amino acids. Germline V CDR1 and CDR2: MNHNS, SASEGT. In nucleotides, the CDR3 is TGTGCCAGCAGTGCCCCGGGACTTGTCCACTCCTACGAGCAGTACTTC. The encoded protein is CASSAPGLVHSYEQYF.

The chain combines TRBV19 with TRBJ1-1; weak D call: TRBD1 (5 bases). V lost 5 bases, J lost 0 bases, and 10 bases lay in between. CDR3 length equals 14 residues. CDR1 and CDR2 from the germline V gene are LNHDA and SQIVND (reference sequence). The CDR3 sequence: CASSRGHLNTEAFF. The DNA for the CDR3 is TGTGCCAGTAGTCGCGGACACCTGAACACTGAAGCTTTCTTT.

The gene calls are TRBV19 and TRBJ2-2, with D possibly TRBD2 on 6 matching bases. The CDR3 has 14 amino acids. V was trimmed by 5 bases and J by 5 bases, leaving 12 bases between them. CDR1 is LNHDA and CDR2 is SQIVND in the germline V gene (reference sequence). The CDR3 nucleotides read TGTGCCAGTAGTGCGACTAGGGGAACCGGGGAGCTGTTTTTT. Translating it yields CASSATRGTGELFF.

The J gene is TRBJ1-3, the V gene TRBV7-3; 7 nucleotides align to TRBD1. The CDR3 sequence is 15 residues long. The germline gives CDR1 SGHTA, CDR2 FQGTGA. V dropped 5 bases and J dropped 0; count of bases not matched to a gene: 4. The CDR3 region has the DNA TGTGCCAGCAGCCCGGGACAGAGCTCTGGAAACACCATATATTTT. Its protein product is CASSPGQSSGNTIYF.

This rearrangement joins TRBV4-2 to TRBJ2-2; tentatively, D is TRBD2 (6 bases). This CDR3 is 16 amino acids long. CDR1 LGHNA and CDR2 YNFKEQ come from the germline V gene. V shed 1 base and J shed 0 bases, with 9 bases lying between them. CDR3 residues: CASSQATGANTGELFF. The CDR3 DNA reads as TGTGCCAGCAGCCAAGCAACGGGGGCGAACACCGGGGAGCTGTTTTTT.

This clone was recorded once. The rearrangement uses TRBV6-5 and TRBJ1-1; possibly TRBD1 for D (6 bases). This CDR3 contains 15 residues. Germline lookup yields CDR1 MNHEY and CDR2 SVGAGI. Deletions cut 2 bases from V and 2 bases from J, with 12 bases between. CDR3 protein: CASSYVPQGNTEAFF. CDR3 DNA: TGTGCCAGCAGTTACGTCCCACAGGGTAACACTGAAGCTTTCTTT.

This clone was seen a handful of times. The chain links TRBV5-6 to TRBJ1-3, with 7 bases fitting TRBD1. The CDR3 consists of 17 residues. Germline CDR1 reads SGHDT; CDR2 reads YYEEEE. V shed 0 bases and J 3 bases; nucleotides not matched to a gene: 9. The CDR3, as DNA: TGTGCCAGCAGCTTGGTCTCCGGGACAGTAGTTGGAAACACCATATATTTT. This gives the protein CASSLVSGTVVGNTIYF.

The genes are TRBV27 and TRBJ2-5; D ambiguous. The germline V and J ends were trimmed by 5 bases and 0 bases, with 7 bases remaining between them. The CDR3 spans 13 residues. The germline CDR1 and CDR2 sequences are MNHEY and SMNVEV (reference sequence). The CDR3 region has the DNA TGTGCCAGCAGTCCCAGGTACCAAGAGACCCAGTACTTC. Residues: CASSPRYQETQYF.

This chain connects TRBV6-2 or TRBV6-3 to TRBJ2-1; D is perhaps TRBD2 (5 bases). Trimming cost V 2 bases and J 8 bases, with 16 bases left between them. The germline V gene encodes CDR1 MNHEY and CDR2 SVGEGT. The CDR3 totals 15 residues. CDR3 DNA sequence: TGTGCCAGCAGTTACGAGGGAAGGTCGGGCGATGAGCAGTTCTTC. Translation: CASSYEGRSGDEQFF.

The J gene is TRBJ1-6, the V gene TRBV4-2; TRBD1 aligns across 8 bases. Germline CDR1 and CDR2: LGHNA and YNFKEQ. V was pared by 9 bases and J by 7 bases, with 5 bases of the junction left unmatched. The CDR3 is 13 amino acids. CDR3: CASNRDRNSPLHF. The DNA of the CDR3 is TGTGCCAGTAACCGGGACAGGAATTCACCCCTCCACTTT.

This chain uses TRBV7-3 with TRBJ2-5; a weak D match, TRBD1 (6 bases). The germline V and J ends were trimmed by 5 bases and 4 bases, with 11 bases remaining between them. This CDR3 comprises 13 residues. Germline V lookup: CDR1 SGHTA, CDR2 FQGTGA. The CDR3 loop is CASSVNRVETQYF. In DNA form, the CDR3 reads TGTGCCAGCAGCGTAAACAGGGTAGAGACCCAGTACTTC.

V usage is TRBV7-9 and J usage is TRBJ2-1; 9 bases are shared with TRBD2. Germline V CDR1 and CDR2: SEHNR, FQNEAQ (reference sequence). The V segment lost 5 bases and the J segment 7 bases; nucleotides outside the gene matches: 9. The CDR3 runs 15 residues. CDR3 sequence: CASSARTSVSNEQFF. CDR3 in DNA: TGTGCCAGCAGCGCCCGGACTAGCGTGAGTAATGAGCAGTTCTTC.

This clone has just a few counts. The chain joins TRBV15 to TRBJ2-7; weak D call: TRBD2 (6 bases). V shed 1 base and J shed 6 bases, with 13 bases lying between them. The CDR3 loop spans 14 amino acids. In germline, CDR1 is LNHNV, CDR2 YYDKDF (reference sequence). DNA for the CDR3: TGTGCCACCAGCAGAGTGCCGGGAGTAACCGAGCAGTACTTC. Its translation is CATSRVPGVTEQYF.

The chain couples TRBV27 to TRBJ2-3; 11 bases match TRBD2. Losses at the gene ends were 7 bases for V and 2 bases for J; bases not matched to a gene: 5. CDR3 length equals 15 residues. CDR1 and CDR2 (germline): MNHEY, SMNVEV (reference sequence). The chain's CDR3 is CASNIAGGPTDTQYF. The CDR3, as DNA: TGTGCCAGCAACATAGCGGGAGGGCCCACAGATACGCAGTATTTT.

This rearrangement joins TRBV12-5 to TRBJ2-5; 11 bases map to TRBD1. Looked up from germline, CDR1 is LGHNT and CDR2 is FRNRAP. The CDR3 extends over 13 amino acids. The J segment lost 5 bases and the V segment lost 6 bases, leaving 2 bases of the junction unmatched. This chain's CDR3 is CASGRDRGETQYF. CDR3 DNA: TGTGCTAGTGGCAGGGACAGGGGGGAGACCCAGTACTTC.

The J gene is TRBJ1-1, the V gene TRBV5-1; 11 bases are a match to TRBD1. Trimming at V came to 4 bases and at J to 1 base, leaving 6 bases not matched to a gene. The CDR3 extends over 16 amino acids. CDR1 SGHRS and CDR2 YFSETQ come from the germline V gene. The chain's CDR3 is CASSRDRGFRNTEAFF. The CDR3 DNA sequence: TGCGCCAGCAGCCGGGACAGGGGGTTTCGGAACACTGAAGCTTTCTTT.

The gene calls are TRBV5-1 and TRBJ2-1; TRBD2 matches at 11 bases. Germline V gene data show CDR1 as SGHRS and CDR2 as YFSETQ. The CDR3 is 17 amino acids. Trimming cost V 0 bases and J 8 bases; bases outside gene matches: 10. The CDR3 sequence is CASSLVMTSGTGDEQFF. The CDR3 DNA sequence: TGCGCCAGCAGCTTGGTTATGACTAGCGGGACGGGGGATGAGCAGTTCTTC.

The genes are TRBV27 and TRBJ2-4, with D possibly TRBD2 on 5 matching bases. From germline, CDR1 is MNHEY and CDR2 SMNVEV (reference sequence). The CDR3 contains 16 residues. The germline V and J ends were trimmed by 7 bases and 0 bases, with 16 bases remaining between them. The CDR3, as DNA: TGTGCCAGCACCGCTGTAGGTCGGGGAGCCAAAAACATTCAGTACTTC. It encodes CASTAVGRGAKNIQYF.